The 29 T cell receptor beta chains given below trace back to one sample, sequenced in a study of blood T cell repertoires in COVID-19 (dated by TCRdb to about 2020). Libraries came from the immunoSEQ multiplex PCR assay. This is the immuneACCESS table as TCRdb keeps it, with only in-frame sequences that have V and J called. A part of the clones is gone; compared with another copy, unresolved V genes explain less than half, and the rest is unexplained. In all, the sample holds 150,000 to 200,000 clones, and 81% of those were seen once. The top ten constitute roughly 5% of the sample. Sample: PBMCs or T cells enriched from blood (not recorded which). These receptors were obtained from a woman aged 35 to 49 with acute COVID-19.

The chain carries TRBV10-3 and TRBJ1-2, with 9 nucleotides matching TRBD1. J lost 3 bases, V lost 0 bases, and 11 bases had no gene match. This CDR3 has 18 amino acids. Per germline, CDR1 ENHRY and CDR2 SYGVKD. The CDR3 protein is CAISESLSRGQGDYGYTF. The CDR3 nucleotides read TGTGCCATCAGTGAGTCTTTGTCCCGGGGACAGGGAGACTATGGCTACACCTTC.

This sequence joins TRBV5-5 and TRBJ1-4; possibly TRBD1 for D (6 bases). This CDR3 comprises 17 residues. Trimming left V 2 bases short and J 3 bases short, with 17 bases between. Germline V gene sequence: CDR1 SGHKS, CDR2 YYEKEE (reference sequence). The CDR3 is CASSFYWEGQPNEKLFF. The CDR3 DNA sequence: TGTGCCAGCAGCTTTTATTGGGAAGGACAGCCTAATGAAAAACTGTTTTTT.

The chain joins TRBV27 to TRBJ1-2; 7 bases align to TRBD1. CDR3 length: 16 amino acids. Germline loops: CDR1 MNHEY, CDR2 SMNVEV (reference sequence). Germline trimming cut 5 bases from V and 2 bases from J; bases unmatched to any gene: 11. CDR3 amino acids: CASSPRSRGQNYGYTF. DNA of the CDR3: TGTGCCAGCAGTCCCCGTTCGAGGGGGCAGAACTATGGCTACACCTTC.

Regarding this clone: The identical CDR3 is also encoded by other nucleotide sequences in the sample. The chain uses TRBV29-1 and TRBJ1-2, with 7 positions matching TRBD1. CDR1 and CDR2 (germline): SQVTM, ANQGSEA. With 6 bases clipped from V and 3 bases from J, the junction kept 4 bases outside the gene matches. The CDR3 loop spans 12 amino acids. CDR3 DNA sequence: TGCAGCGTGCGGCAGGGGGACTATGGCTACACCTTC. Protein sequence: CSVRQGDYGYTF. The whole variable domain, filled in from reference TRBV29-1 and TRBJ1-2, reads SAVISQKPSRDICQRGTSLTIQCQVDSQVTMMFWYRQQPGQSLTLIATANQGSEATYESGFVIDKFPISRPNLTFSTLTVSNMSPEDSSIYLCSVRQGDYGYTFGSGTRLTVV.

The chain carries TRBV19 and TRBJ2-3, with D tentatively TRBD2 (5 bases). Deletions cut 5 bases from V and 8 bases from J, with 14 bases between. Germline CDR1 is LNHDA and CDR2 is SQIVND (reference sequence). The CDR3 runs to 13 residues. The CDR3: CASSSLEEGTQYF. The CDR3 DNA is TGTGCCAGTAGTTCATTAGAAGAGGGTACGCAGTATTTT.

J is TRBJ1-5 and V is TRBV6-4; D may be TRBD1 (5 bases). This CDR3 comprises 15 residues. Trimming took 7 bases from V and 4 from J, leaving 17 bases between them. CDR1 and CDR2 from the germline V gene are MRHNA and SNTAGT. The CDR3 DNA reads TGTGCCAGCAACGATGAGGGACTCCTAAATCAGCCCCAGCATTTT. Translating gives CASNDEGLLNQPQHF.

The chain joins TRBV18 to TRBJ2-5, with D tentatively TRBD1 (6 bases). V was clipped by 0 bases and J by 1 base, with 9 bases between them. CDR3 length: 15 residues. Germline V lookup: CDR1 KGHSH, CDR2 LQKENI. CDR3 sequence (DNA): TGTGCCAGCTCACCACCTGGACAGTCCCAAGAGACCCAGTACTTC. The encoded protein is CASSPPGQSQETQYF.

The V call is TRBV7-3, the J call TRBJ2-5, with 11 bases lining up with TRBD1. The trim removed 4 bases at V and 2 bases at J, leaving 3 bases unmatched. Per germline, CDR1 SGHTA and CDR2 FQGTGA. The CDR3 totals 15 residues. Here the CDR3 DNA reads TGTGCCAGCAGCTCCCGGGACAGGGGGCAAGAGACCCAGTACTTC. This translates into CASSSRDRGQETQYF.

The CDR3 DNA reads as TGTGCCAGCAGCCCCACCCGGGACAGGAGTTACATGAACACTGAAGCTTTCTTT. It yields the protein CASSPTRDRSYMNTEAFF. The chain joins TRBV7-9 to TRBJ1-1, with 8 bases fitting TRBD1. V lost 5 bases, J lost 0 bases, and 14 bases stayed unmatched. CDR1 is SEHNR, CDR2 FQNEAQ, per germline (reference sequence). The CDR3 totals 18 residues.

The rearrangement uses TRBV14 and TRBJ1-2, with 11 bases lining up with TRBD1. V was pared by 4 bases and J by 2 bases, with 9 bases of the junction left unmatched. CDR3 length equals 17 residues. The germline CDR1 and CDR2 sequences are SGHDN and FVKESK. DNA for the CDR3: TGTGCCAGCAGCCCCCCGAATCGGGACAGGGGGAACTATGGCTACACCTTC. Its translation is CASSPPNRDRGNYGYTF.

CDR3 region: CASSESYGSTGELFF. The CDR3 nucleotides are TGTGCCAGCAGTGAATCGTACGGGAGTACCGGGGAGCTGTTTTTT. The V gene is TRBV25-1, the J gene TRBJ2-2; possible D gene TRBD2, 6 bases. Germline CDR1 is MGHDK and CDR2 is SYGVNS. Trimming removed 1 base from V and 5 bases from J, with 11 bases in between. There are 15 residues in the CDR3.

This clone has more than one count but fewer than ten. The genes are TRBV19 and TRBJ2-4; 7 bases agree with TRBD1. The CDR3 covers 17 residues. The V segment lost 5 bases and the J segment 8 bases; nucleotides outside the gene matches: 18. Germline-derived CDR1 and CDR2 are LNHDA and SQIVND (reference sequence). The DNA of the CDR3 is TGTGCCAGTAGTGGAGTTTATTCTCACCGGGACAGAGACATTCAGTACTTC. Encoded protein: CASSGVYSHRDRDIQYF.

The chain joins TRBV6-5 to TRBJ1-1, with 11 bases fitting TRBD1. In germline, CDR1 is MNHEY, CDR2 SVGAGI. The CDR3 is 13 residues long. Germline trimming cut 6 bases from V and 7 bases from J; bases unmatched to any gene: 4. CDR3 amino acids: CASRRTGGGEAFF. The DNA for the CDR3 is TGTGCCAGCAGGCGGACAGGGGGCGGTGAAGCTTTCTTT.

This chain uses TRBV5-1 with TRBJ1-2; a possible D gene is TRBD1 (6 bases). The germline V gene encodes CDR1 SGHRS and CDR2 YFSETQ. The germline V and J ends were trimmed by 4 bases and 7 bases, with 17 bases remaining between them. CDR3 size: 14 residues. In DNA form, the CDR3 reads TGCGCCAGCAGCCAAACAGGGTTCTCGGGTGGCTACACCTTC. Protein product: CASSQTGFSGGYTF.

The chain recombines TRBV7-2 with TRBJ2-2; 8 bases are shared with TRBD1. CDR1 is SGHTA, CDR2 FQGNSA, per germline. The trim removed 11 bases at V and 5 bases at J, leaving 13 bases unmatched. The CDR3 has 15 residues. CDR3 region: CAGLSGQGATGELFF. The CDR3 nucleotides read TGTGCCGGGTTATCCGGACAGGGTGCGACCGGGGAGCTGTTTTTT.

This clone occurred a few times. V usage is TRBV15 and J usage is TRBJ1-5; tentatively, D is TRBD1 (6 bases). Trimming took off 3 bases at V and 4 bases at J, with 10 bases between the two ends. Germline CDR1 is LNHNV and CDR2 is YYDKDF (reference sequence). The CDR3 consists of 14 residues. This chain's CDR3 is CATSRDSRNQPQHF. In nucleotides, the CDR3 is TGTGCCACCAGCAGGGACAGCCGTAATCAGCCCCAGCATTTT.

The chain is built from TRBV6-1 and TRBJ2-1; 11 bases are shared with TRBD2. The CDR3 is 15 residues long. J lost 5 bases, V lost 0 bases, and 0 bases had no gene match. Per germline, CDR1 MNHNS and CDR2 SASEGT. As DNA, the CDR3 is TGTGCCAGCAGTGAAGCGGGACTAGCGGACAATGAGCAGTTCTTC. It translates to CASSEAGLADNEQFF.

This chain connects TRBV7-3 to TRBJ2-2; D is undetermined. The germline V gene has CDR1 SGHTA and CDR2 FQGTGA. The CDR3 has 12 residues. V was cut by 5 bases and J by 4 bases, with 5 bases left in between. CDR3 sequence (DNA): TGTGCCAGCAGCGAACTCACCGGGGAGCTGTTTTTT. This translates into CASSELTGELFF.

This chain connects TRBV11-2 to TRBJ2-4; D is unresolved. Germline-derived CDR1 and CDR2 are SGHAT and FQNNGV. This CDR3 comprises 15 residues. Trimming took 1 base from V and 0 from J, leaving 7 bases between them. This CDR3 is CASSLGALAKNIQYF. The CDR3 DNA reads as TGTGCCAGCAGCTTAGGTGCGTTAGCCAAAAACATTCAGTACTTC.

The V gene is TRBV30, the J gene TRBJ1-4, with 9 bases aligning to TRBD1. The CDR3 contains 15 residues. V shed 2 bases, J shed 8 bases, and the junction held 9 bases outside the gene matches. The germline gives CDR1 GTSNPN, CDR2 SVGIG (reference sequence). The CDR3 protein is CAWSSGQGVFEKLFF. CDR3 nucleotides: TGTGCCTGGAGTTCGGGACAGGGCGTCTTCGAAAAACTGTTTTTT.

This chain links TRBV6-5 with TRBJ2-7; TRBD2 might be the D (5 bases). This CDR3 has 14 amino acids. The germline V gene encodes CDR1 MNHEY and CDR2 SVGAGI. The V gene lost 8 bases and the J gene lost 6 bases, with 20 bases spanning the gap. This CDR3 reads CASSGWQAPGEQYV. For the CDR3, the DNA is TGTGCCAGCTCGGGGTGGCAGGCCCCTGGCGAGCAGTACGTC.

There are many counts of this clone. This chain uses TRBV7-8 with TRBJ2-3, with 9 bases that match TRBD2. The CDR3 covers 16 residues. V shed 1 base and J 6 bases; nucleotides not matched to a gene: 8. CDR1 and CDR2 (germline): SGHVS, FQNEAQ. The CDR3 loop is CASSLGAGGPEDTQYF. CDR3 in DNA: TGTGCCAGCAGCTTAGGGGCGGGAGGGCCAGAGGATACGCAGTATTTT.

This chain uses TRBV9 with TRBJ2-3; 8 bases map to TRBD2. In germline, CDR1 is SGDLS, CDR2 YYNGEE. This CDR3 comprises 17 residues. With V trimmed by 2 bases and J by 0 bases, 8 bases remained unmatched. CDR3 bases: TGTGCCAGCAGCGTCCACTTAGCGGGAACTAGCACAGATACGCAGTATTTT. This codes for CASSVHLAGTSTDTQYF.

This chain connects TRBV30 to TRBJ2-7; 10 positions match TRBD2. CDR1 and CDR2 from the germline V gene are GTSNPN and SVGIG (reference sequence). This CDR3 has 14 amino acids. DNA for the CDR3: TGTGCTTGTTTACCGGGACTAGCGTCGGGCGTGCAGTACTTC. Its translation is CACLPGLASGVQYF.

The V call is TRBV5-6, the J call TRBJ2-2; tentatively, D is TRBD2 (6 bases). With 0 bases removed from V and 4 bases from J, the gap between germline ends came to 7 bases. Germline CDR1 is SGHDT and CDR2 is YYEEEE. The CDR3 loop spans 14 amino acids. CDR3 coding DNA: TGTGCCAGCAGCTTGGCCGGGGGCACCGGGGAGCTGTTTTTT. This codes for CASSLAGGTGELFF.

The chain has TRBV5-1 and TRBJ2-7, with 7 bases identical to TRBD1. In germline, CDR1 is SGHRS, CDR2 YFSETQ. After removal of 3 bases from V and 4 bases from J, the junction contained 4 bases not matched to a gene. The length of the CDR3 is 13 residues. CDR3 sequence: CASSSLQGYEQYF. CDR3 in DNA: TGCGCCAGCAGCTCGCTACAGGGGTACGAGCAGTACTTC.

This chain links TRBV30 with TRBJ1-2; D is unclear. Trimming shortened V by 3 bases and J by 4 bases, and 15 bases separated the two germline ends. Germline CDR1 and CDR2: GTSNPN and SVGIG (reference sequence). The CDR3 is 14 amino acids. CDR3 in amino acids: CAWSKGLGSYGYTF. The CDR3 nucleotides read TGTGCCTGGAGCAAAGGACTGGGATCCTATGGCTACACCTTC.

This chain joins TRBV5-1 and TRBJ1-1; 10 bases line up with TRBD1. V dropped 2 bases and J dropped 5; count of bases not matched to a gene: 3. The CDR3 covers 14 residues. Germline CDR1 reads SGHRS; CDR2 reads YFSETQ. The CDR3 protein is CASSFGTGVTEAFF. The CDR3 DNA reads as TGCGCCAGCAGCTTCGGGACAGGGGTGACTGAAGCTTTCTTT.

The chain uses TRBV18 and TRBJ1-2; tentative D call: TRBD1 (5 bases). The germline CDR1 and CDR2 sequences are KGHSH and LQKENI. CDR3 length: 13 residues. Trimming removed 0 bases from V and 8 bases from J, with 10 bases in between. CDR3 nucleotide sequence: TGTGCCAGCTCACCACCAGGGGCGGACGGCTACACCTTC. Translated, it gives CASSPPGADGYTF.